Listed below are T cell receptor beta chains from one sample, sequenced in a study of shared clonotypes between healthy human individuals. The repertoire was sequenced with immunoSEQ multiplex PCR; TCRdb's copy has only in-frame clones and lacks some. The table lists 2,500,000 or so clones, around 90% of them singletons, with 0.37% in the top ten. Sequencing was carried out using naive CD4+ T cells from PBMCs. Receptors were obtained from a man between 18 and 35 years old in good health. Some clones in this sample may be carry-over from other donors' samples. The CDR3 runs from the conserved cysteine through the conserved F or W. A D gene is named only where the DNA matches it firmly. Only some rows state a clone size, as once, few, many or a class for expanded clones.

CASSSGLAGPVIADTQYF,TGTGCCAGCAGCTCGGGACTAGCGGGTCCCGTGATTGCAGATACGCAGTATTTT,TRBJ2-3,18,TRBD2,NA,TRBV7-9
CASSLGGTGGNEQYF,TGTGCCAGCAGTTTAGGTGGGACCGGCGGAAACGAGCAGTACTTC,TRBJ2-7,15,NA,NA,TRBV28
CAISVLMNTEAFF,TGTGCCATCAGTGTTTTGATGAACACTGAAGCTTTCTTT,TRBJ1-1,13,NA,few,TRBV10-3
CASSLEVQQEGRYNEQFF,TGCGCCAGCAGCTTGGAGGTTCAGCAGGAGGGAAGATACAATGAGCAGTTCTTC,TRBJ2-1,18,NA,NA,TRBV5-1
CASGGQGPDTQYF,TGTGCCAGCGGAGGACAGGGTCCAGATACGCAGTATTTT,TRBJ2-3,13,TRBD1,NA,TRBV6-5
CASSLSGPNTDTQYF,TGCGCCAGCAGCTTGTCGGGTCCTAACACAGATACGCAGTATTTT,TRBJ2-3,15,NA,NA,TRBV5-1
CASSLTSGSSAYEQYF,TGTGCCAGCAGCTTAACTAGCGGGAGCTCGGCCTACGAGCAGTACTTC,TRBJ2-7,16,TRBD2,NA,TRBV7-2
CASSVRGTGEDEQYF,TGTGCCAGCAGCGTCCGCGGGACAGGGGAAGACGAGCAGTACTTC,TRBJ2-7,15,TRBD1,NA,TRBV9
CASSLPLRQGRYGYTF,TGCGCCAGCAGCCTGCCCCTCCGTCAGGGGAGGTATGGCTACACCTTC,TRBJ1-2,16,NA,NA,TRBV4-1
CASSQAAGVLYTIYF,TGTGCCAGCAGCCAGGCGGCAGGTGTATTATACACCATATATTTT,TRBJ1-3,15,NA,NA,TRBV14
CASSPRGATSGSVQFF,TGTGCCAGCAGCCCCCGGGGTGCGACTAGCGGGAGTGTTCAGTTCTTC,TRBJ2-1,16,TRBD2,NA,TRBV7-2
CASSFGGNTIYF,TGCGCCAGCAGCTTTGGGGGAAACACCATATATTTT,TRBJ1-3,12,NA,NA,TRBV5-1
CASSLPGSLSYEQYF,TGTGCCAGCAGCCTACCCGGATCTCTCTCCTACGAGCAGTACTTC,TRBJ2-7,15,NA,NA,TRBV7-2
CASSAGNTGELFF,TGTGCCAGCAGTGCAGGGAACACCGGGGAGCTGTTTTTT,TRBJ2-2,13,NA,NA,TRBV2
CASSPMTGMNTGELFF,TGTGCCAGCTCACCTATGACGGGCATGAACACCGGGGAGCTGTTTTTT,TRBJ2-2,16,NA,NA,TRBV18